This T cell receptor beta chain originates from a study of blood T cell repertoires in COVID-19. The protocol was immunoSEQ multiplex PCR, while the TCRdb copy is restricted to in-frame clones and leaves out a portion. The sample holds some 130,000 clones, around 73% seen once. This clone is a singleton in its sample. The CDR3 has 15 amino acids. The germline V gene encodes CDR1 MDHEN and CDR2 SYDVKM. V gave up 7 bases and J gave up 1 base; unmatched junction bases: 8. The chain has TRBV28 and TRBJ1-1; 8 nucleotides line up with TRBD1. Sample: peripheral blood. The receptor's source is a man aged 55 to 70 who had recovered from COVID-19. The CDR3 DNA reads as TGTGCCAGCACTGTCTCCGGGACAGGGAACACTGAAGCTTTCTTT. This codes for CASTVSGTGNTEAFF.